This T cell receptor (beta chain) was profiled in a study of vaccination and CD4 T cells after COVID-19. At the level of the study: Nasal swab PCR detected SARS-CoV-2 in convalescent patients, who comprised 9 or 10 mild cases and one severe case.

An Oncomine TCR Beta short-read assay was used to sequence the DNA from cultured CD4+ T cells. It was cultured CD4+ T cells from which genomic DNA was extracted. TCRdb recomputed calls from the PCR reads with MiXCR, one row per CDR3 protein. The table includes more than 13,000 distinct CDR3 sequences, 30% to 50% detected once. This clonotype was counted between two and nine times. Its antigen is undetermined. The CDR3 has 13 amino acids. Germline-derived CDR1 and CDR2 are SNHLY and FYNNEI. V lost 10 bases, J lost 5 bases, and 18 bases lay in between. This sample's treatment: roughly 11-day PBMC culture with coronavirus spike peptide pools or control peptides (ViraFEST assay).

Sequenced sample: CD4+ T cells from blood, cultured in vitro. The receptor was derived from a human donor who had recovered from COVID-19. The chain combines TRBV2 with TRBJ2-7, with D unresolved. The CDR3 spells CATNRPLEDEQYF. As DNA, the CDR3 is TGTGCCACCAACCGGCCCCTGGAAGACGAGCAGTACTTC.